The clone carrying this T cell receptor beta chain was detected ten times or more. Its antigen is not identified. These data are taken from a study of identical twins. Findings of the study overall: The study found excess low generation probability among twin-shared out-of-frame alpha sequences.

CDR1 and CDR2 (germline): MNHEY, SVGEGT. CDR3 length: 13 amino acids. V lost 2 bases and J lost 9, with 11 bases in between. Each CDR3 protein gets one entry after TCRdb re-called the 5' RACE reads with MiXCR. The table lists around 670,000 distinct CDR3 sequences, 6% to 6.5% of them singletons, with 1.5% to 2% in the top ten. The sample taken for sequencing was naive T cells sorted from blood. The sequence was obtained from a man aged 18-30 years in good health. This chain links TRBV6-2 or TRBV6-3 with TRBJ2-1; the D is unclear. The CDR3 sequence is CASSYNVIVEQFF. For the CDR3, the DNA is TGTGCCAGCAGTTACAACGTGATCGTTGAGCAGTTCTTC.